This T cell receptor beta chain was sequenced in a study of response to subunit inactivated influenza vaccine. Study-wide results and limits: There was a suggestion from the authors that each seasonal influenza vaccination recruits few new T cells.

This clonotype was seen only a few times. Its antigen is still unknown. The V gene lost 2 bases and the J gene lost 7 bases, with 12 bases spanning the gap. The CDR3 extends over 14 amino acids. Germline CDR1 and CDR2: SGHVS and FNYEAQ. TCRdb fed the RT-PCR reads into MiXCR, producing one record per CDR3 protein. The table includes about 650,000 distinct CDR3 sequences, 15% to 19% detected once. The sample was PBMCs from blood, taken 11 to 12 days after vaccination. The TCR comes from a middle-aged man who received an inactivated influenza vaccine. The gene calls are TRBV7-6 and TRBJ1-5; D call uncertain. As DNA, the CDR3 is TGTGCCAGCAGCTTACGCGGTTTCGTCCAGCCCCAGCATTTT. The encoded protein is CASSLRGFVQPQHF.